The 5 T cell receptor beta chains given below trace back to one sample, sequenced in a study of T cell responses to AZD1222 COVID-19 vaccine (dated by TCRdb to the early 2020s). The time point tag for this specimen amounts to: baseline before first vaccination. The library was prepared using the immunoSEQ multiplex PCR assay. TCRdb re-hosts the immuneACCESS table, in-frame sequences only. Its copies lack some clones; in the studies checked, an unresolved V gene accounts for under half of them, and the cause for the rest is not known. The sample records some 140,000 clones, 80% to 95% of which are singletons. The top ten constitute 2.8% of the sample. The sample consisted of peripheral blood, taken on day 0 of AZD1222 vaccination. These receptors all stem from an adult in good health.

The rearrangement links TRBV13 to TRBJ1-6; 10 nucleotides align to TRBD1. V trimming: 0 bases; J trimming: 8 bases; junction bases outside the gene matches: 7. The germline V gene encodes CDR1 PRHDT and CDR2 FYEKMQ (reference sequence). This CDR3 region has 17 residues. The DNA of the CDR3 is TGTGCCAGCAGCTTAGGGACAGGGGGCAGGATCGATTCACCCCTCCACTTT. This gives the protein CASSLGTGGRIDSPLHF. The variable domain in full, with the rest retrieved from reference TRBV13 and TRBJ1-6, is AAGVIQSPRHLIKEKRETATLKCYPIPRHDTVYWYQQGPGQDPQFLISFYEKMQSDKGSIPDRFSAQQFSDYHSELNMSSLELGDSALYFCASSLGTGGRIDSPLHFGNGTRLTVT.

This chain joins TRBV15 and TRBJ2-2; D is unclear. The CDR3 runs to 14 residues. V lost 5 bases and J lost 4, with 11 bases in between. Germline V CDR1 and CDR2: LNHNV, YYDKDF (reference sequence). The CDR3 DNA reads TGTGCCACCAGCCACTTAAAAACCACCGGGGAGCTGTTTTTT. Protein product: CATSHLKTTGELFF.

The chain uses TRBV19 and TRBJ2-4, with 9 bases fitting TRBD1. The CDR3 extends over 17 amino acids. Germline loops: CDR1 LNHDA, CDR2 SQIVND (reference sequence). V lost 4 bases, J lost 8 bases, and 15 bases stayed unmatched. CDR3 in amino acids: CASSTSPSGTGSDIQYF. The DNA of the CDR3 is TGTGCCAGTAGTACCTCTCCCTCCGGGACAGGGTCTGACATTCAGTACTTC.

The chain is built from TRBV4-3 and TRBJ1-2, with 11 bases lining up with TRBD1. The CDR3 is 17 residues long. After removal of 3 bases from V and 8 bases from J, the junction contained 14 bases not matched to a gene. Germline CDR1 LGHNA, CDR2 YSLEER. For the CDR3, the DNA is TGCGCCAGCAGCCATAATGCCCGGACAGGGGGCGCCGGGGGCTACACCTTC. This encodes CASSHNARTGGAGGYTF.

The V and J genes are TRBV2 and TRBJ2-2; TRBD1 is a possible D gene (6 bases). The germline V gene has CDR1 SNHLY and CDR2 FYNNEI. Deletions cut 11 bases from V and 7 bases from J, with 20 bases between. CDR3 size: 14 residues. The DNA of the CDR3 is TGTGCCTCAAGAATAGCAGGGGCGAACGGGGAGCTGTTTTTT. This translates into CASRIAGANGELFF.